This TCR beta chain derives from a study of OX40 agonist ivuxolimab in advanced cancers. Across the whole study: Ivuxolimab is a fully human IgG2 antibody that activates OX40 (CD134).

Sequencing used immunoSEQ multiplex PCR; TCRdb keeps in-frame clones, though not all of them. This table holds over 75,000 clones, about 90% found once. This TCR was recovered from an adult with an advanced solid tumor such as melanoma, head and neck, liver or kidney cancer. This material consisted of CD4+ or CD8+ T cells sorted from blood, taken in a trial of the OX40 agonist ivuxolimab.

The chain's CDR3 is CASSPGLAGPWEQFF. In DNA form, the CDR3 reads TGTGCCAGCAGCCCTGGACTAGCGGGCCCATGGGAGCAGTTCTTC. The genes are TRBV4-2 and TRBJ2-1, with 11 positions matching TRBD2. The CDR3 sequence is 15 residues long. Germline-derived CDR1 and CDR2 are LGHNA and YNFKEQ. V gave up 4 bases and J gave up 10 bases; unmatched junction bases: 9.